In this sample, the clone carrying this T cell receptor (beta chain) turned up many times. The TCR beta CDR3 regions underwent amplification using RNA transcripts as the source. During a first-round RT-PCR of the TCR CDR3, the HTBI primer set was used. TCRdb itself ran the multiplex PCR reads through MiXCR, one entry per CDR3 protein. The sample has fewer than 600,000 distinct CDR3 sequences, 14% seen once. The CDR3 contains 15 residues. V gave up 5 bases and J gave up 6 bases, with 20 bases separating them. Germline V gives CDR1 SEHNR, CDR2 FQNEAQ (reference sequence). This specimen belongs to a study of T cells in Graves' hyperthyroidism and ophthalmopathy. Study background: At the time of initial diagnosis and before any treatment, peripheral blood was collected.

The V and J genes are TRBV7-9 and TRBJ2-7; D may be TRBD1 or TRBD2 (5 bases each). Sequences were obtained from blood. The receptor comes from a woman aged 40 to 50 with Graves' hyperthyroidism. The CDR3 sequence is CASSDTGTRNGEQYF. The CDR3 DNA reads as TGTGCCAGCAGCGATACCGGGACCAGGAACGGCGAGCAGTACTTC.